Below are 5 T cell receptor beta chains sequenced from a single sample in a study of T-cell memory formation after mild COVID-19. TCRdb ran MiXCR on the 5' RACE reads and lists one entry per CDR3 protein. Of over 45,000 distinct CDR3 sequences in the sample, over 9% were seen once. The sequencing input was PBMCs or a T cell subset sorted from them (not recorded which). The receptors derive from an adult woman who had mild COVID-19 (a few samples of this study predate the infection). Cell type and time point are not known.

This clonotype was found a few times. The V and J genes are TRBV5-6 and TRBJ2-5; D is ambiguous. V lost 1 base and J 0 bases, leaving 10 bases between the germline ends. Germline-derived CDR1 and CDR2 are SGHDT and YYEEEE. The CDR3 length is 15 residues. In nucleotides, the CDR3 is TGTGCCAGCAGCTTGTTGCGGCAGGACCAAGAGACCCAGTACTTC. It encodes CASSLLRQDQETQYF. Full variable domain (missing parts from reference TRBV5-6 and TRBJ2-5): DAGVTQSPTHLIKTRGQQVTLRCSPKSGHDTVSWYQQALGQGPQFIFQYYEEEERQRGNFPDRFSGHQFPNYSSELNVNALLLGDSALYLCASSLLRQDQETQYFGPGTRLLVL.

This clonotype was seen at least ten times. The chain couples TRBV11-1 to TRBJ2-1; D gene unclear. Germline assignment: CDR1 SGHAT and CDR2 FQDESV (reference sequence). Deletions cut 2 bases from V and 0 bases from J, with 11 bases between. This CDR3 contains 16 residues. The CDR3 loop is CASSLQLLSSYNEQFF. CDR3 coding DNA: TGTGCCAGCAGCTTACAGCTGTTGAGCTCCTACAATGAGCAGTTCTTC.

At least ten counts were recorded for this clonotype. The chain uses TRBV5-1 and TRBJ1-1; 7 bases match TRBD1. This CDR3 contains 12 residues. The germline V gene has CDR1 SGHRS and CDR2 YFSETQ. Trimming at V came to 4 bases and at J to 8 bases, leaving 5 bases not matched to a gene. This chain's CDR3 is CASSPEGQEAFF. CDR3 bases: TGCGCCAGCAGCCCAGAGGGACAGGAAGCTTTCTTT.

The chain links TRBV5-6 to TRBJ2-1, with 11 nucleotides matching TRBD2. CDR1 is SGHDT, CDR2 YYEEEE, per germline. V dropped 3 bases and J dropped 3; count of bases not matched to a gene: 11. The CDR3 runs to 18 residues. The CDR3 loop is CASSSYPGLAEIYNEQFF. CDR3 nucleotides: TGTGCCAGCAGCTCCTACCCGGGACTAGCGGAGATCTACAATGAGCAGTTCTTC.

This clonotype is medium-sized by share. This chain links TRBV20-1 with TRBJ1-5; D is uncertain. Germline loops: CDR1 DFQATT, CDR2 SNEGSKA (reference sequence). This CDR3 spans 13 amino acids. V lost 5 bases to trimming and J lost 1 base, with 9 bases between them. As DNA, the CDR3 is TGCAGTGCTTCCCTCGGCAGCAATCAGCCCCAGCATTTT. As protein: CSASLGSNQPQHF.